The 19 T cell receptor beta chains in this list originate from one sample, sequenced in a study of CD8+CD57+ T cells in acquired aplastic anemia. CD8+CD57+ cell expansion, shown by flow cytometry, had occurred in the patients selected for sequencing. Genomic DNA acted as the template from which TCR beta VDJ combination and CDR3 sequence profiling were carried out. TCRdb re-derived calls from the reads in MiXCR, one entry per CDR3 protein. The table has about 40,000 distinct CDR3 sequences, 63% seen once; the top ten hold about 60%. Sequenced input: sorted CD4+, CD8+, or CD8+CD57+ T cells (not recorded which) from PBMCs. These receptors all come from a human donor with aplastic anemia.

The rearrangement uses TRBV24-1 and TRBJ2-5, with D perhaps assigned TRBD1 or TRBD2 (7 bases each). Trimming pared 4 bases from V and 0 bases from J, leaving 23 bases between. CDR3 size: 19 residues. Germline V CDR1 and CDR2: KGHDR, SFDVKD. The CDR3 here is CATSEPGGRGLAHQETQYF. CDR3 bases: TGTGCCACCAGTGAGCCGGGGGGAAGGGGGCTAGCGCACCAAGAGACCCAGTACTTC.

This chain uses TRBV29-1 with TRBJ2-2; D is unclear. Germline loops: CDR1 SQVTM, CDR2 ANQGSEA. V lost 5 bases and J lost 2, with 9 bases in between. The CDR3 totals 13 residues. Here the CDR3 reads CSVRAENTGELFF. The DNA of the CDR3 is TGCAGCGTTCGGGCGGAAAACACCGGGGAGCTGTTTTTT.

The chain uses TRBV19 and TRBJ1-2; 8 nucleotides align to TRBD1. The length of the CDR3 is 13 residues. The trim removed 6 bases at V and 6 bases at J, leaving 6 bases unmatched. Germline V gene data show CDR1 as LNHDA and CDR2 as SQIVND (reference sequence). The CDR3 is CASRARGRDGYTF. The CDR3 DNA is TGTGCCAGTAGAGCCAGGGGGCGCGATGGCTACACCTTC. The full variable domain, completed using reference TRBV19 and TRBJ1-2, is DGGITQSPKYLFRKEGQNVTLSCEQNLNHDAMYWYRQDPGQGLRLIYYSQIVNDFQKGDIAEGYSVSREKKESFPLTVTSAQKNPTAFYLCASRARGRDGYTFGSGTRLTVV.

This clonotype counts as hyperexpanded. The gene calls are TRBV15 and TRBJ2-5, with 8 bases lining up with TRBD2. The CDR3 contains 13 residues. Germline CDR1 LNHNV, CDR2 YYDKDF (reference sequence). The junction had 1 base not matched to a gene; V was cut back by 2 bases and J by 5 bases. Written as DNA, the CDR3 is TGTGCCACCAGCAGAATAGCGGGGGAGACCCAGTACTTC. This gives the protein CATSRIAGETQYF.

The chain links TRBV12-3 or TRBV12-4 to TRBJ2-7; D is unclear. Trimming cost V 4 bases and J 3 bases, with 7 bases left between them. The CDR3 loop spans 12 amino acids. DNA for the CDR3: TGTGCCAGCAGTTCTGGGGTCTACGAGCAGTACTTC. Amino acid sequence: CASSSGVYEQYF.

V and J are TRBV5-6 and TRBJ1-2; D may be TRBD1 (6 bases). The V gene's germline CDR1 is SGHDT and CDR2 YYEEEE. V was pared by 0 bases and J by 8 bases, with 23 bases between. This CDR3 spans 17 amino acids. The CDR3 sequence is CASSLAWKTGRAYGYTF. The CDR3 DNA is TGTGCCAGCAGCTTGGCCTGGAAGACAGGTCGCGCCTACGGCTACACCTTC. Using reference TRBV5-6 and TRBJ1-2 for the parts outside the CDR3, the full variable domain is DAGVTQSPTHLIKTRGQQVTLRCSPKSGHDTVSWYQQALGQGPQFIFQYYEEEERQRGNFPDRFSGHQFPNYSSELNVNALLLGDSALYLCASSLAWKTGRAYGYTFGSGTRLTVV.

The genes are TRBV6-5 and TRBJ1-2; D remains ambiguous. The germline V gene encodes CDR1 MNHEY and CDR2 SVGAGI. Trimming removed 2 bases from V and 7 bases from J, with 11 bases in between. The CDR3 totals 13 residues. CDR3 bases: TGTGCCAGCAGTTACGAGGATCCCTCTGGCTACACCTTC. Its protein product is CASSYEDPSGYTF.

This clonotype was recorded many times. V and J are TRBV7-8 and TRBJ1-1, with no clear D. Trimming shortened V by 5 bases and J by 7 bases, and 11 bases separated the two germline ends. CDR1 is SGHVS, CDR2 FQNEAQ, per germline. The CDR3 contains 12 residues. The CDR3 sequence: CASSPRTGEAFF. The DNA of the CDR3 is TGTGCCAGCAGCCCCCGGACCGGTGAAGCTTTCTTT. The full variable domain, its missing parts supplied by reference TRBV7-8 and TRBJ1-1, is GAGVSQSPRYKVAKRGQDVALRCDPISGHVSLFWYQQALGQGPEFLTYFQNEAQLDKSGLPSDRFFAERPEGSVSTLKIQRTQQEDSAVYLCASSPRTGEAFFGQGTRLTVV.

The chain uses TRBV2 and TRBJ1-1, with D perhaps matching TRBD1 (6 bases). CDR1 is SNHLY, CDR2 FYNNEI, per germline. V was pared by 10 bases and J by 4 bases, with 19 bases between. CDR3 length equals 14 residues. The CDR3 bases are TGTGCCACCTCCCCGGGGGCGGGAAGCACTGAAGCTTTCTTT. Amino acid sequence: CATSPGAGSTEAFF.

The CDR3 nucleotides read TGTGCCAGTAGTGCAGGAAATATGGGGACTGAAGCTTTCTTT. This sequence encodes CASSAGNMGTEAFF. The chain carries TRBV19 and TRBJ1-1, with D uncertain. This CDR3 is 14 amino acids long. The V gene lost 5 bases and the J gene lost 5 bases, with 15 bases spanning the gap. CDR1 and CDR2 (germline): LNHDA, SQIVND (reference sequence).

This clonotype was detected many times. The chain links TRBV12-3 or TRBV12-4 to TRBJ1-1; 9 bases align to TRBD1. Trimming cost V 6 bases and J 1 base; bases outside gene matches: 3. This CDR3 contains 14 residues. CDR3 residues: CASRSDRGNTEAFF. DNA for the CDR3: TGTGCCAGCAGATCGGACAGGGGGAACACTGAAGCTTTCTTT.

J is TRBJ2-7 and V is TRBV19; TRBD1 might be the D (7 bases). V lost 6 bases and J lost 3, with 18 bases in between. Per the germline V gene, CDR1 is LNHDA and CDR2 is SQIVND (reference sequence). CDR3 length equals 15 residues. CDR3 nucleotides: TGTGCCAGTAGACATGGGGGGACAGACGACTACGAGCAGTACTTC. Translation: CASRHGGTDDYEQYF.

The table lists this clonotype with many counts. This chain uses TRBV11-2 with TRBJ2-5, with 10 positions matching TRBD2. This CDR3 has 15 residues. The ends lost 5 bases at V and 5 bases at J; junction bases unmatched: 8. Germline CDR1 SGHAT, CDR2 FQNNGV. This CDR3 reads CASSPGTSVRETQYF. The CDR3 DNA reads TGTGCCAGCAGCCCAGGGACTAGCGTGAGGGAGACCCAGTACTTC.

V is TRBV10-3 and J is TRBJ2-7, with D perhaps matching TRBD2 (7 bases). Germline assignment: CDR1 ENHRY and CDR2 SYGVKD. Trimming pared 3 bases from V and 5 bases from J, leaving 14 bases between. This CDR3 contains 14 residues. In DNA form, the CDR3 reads TGTGCCATCAGTGACGGGCAGGGGAGGGACGAGCAGTACTTC. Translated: CAISDGQGRDEQYF.

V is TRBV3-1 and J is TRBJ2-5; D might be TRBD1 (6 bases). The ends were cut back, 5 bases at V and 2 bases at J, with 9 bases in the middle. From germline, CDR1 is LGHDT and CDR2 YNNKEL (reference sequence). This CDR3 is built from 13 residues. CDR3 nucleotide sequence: TGTGCCAGCAGCTCCGGACAGCAAGAGACCCAGTACTTC. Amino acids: CASSSGQQETQYF.

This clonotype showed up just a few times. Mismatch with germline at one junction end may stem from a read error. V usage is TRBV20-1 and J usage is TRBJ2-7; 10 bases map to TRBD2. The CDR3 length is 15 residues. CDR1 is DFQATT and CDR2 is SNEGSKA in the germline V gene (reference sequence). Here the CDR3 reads CSARVLAGESYGQYF. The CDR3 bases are TGCAGTGCTAGAGTTCTAGCGGGGGAATCCTACGGGCAGTACTTC.

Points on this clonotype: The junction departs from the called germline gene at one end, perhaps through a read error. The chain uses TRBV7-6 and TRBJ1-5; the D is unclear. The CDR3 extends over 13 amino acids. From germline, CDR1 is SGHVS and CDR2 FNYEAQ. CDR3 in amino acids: CASSREINQPQHF. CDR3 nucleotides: TGTGCCAGCAGCCGGGAGATCAATCAGCCCCAGCACTTT.

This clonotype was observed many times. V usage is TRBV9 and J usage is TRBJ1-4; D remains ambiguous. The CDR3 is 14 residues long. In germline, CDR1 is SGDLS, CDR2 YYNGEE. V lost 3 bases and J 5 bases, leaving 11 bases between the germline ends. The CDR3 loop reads CASSGEDGNEKLFF. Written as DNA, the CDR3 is TGTGCCAGCAGCGGAGAGGATGGGAATGAAAAACTGTTTTTT.

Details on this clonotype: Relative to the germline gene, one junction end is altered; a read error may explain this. CDR3 DNA sequence: TGCGACAGCAGCCAAGGACTAGCGGGGAAAGAGACCCAGTACTTC. Translation: CDSSQGLAGKETQYF. This rearrangement joins TRBV4-1 to TRBJ2-5, with TRBD2 matching over 12 bases. The CDR3 contains 15 residues. Germline V lookup: CDR1 MGHRA, CDR2 YSYEKL.